The rows below give T cell receptor beta chains drawn from one sample of a study of T cell repertoires in cytomegalovirus infection. No antigens are known for them. MiXCR, run by TCRdb on the reads, gives a single entry per CDR3 protein. The profile shows 200,000 or so distinct CDR3 sequences, about 40% of them singletons. The sample here was CD8+ T cells from cultured PBMCs, taken from culture after CMV antigen stimulation. The receptors originated from a human donor in good health (CMV status not recorded). Some clones in this sample may be carry-over from other donors' samples. Each CDR3 is given with its conserved first and last residue. Each record gives: CDR3 length, V gene, CDR3 protein.

len: 15; v_gene: TRBV6-5; CDR3aa: CASSPLRRGNNEQFF
len: 15; v_gene: TRBV27; CDR3aa: CASSFLGSSTGELFF
len: 15; v_gene: TRBV9; CDR3aa: CASSGAVGETDTQYF
len: 13; v_gene: TRBV6-1; CDR3aa: CASIRDRDNEQFF
len: 16; v_gene: TRBV27; CDR3aa: CASSLTPGQGGYGYTF
len: 14; v_gene: TRBV12-5; CDR3aa: CASARYPGGNTIYF
len: 15; v_gene: TRBV7-3; CDR3aa: CASSSRQGEENEQFF
len: 17; v_gene: TRBV12-3/TRBV12-4; CDR3aa: CASSLSGREVSSYEQYF
len: 15; v_gene: TRBV10-3; CDR3aa: CAISAEQGENSPLHF
len: 13; v_gene: TRBV7-9; CDR3aa: CASNGAATYEQYF